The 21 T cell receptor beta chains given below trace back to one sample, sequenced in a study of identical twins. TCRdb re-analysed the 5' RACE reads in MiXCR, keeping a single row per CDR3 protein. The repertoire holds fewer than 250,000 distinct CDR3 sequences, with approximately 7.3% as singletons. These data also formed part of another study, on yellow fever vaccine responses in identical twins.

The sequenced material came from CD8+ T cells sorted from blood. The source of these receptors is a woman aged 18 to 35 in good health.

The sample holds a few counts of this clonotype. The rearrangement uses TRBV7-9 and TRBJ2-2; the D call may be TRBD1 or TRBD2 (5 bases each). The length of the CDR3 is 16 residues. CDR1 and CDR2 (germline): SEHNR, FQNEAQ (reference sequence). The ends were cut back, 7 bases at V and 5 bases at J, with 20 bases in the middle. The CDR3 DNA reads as TGTGCCAGCATCAAAGGGGAGTCAGGGATAACCGGGGAGCTGTTTTTT. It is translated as CASIKGESGITGELFF.

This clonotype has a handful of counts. The CDR3 DNA reads as TGTGCCAGCAGTTCCCCGGGACCTCGCTACAATGAGCAGTTCTTC. Its protein is CASSSPGPRYNEQFF. The V call is TRBV6-5, the J call TRBJ2-1, with D perhaps matching TRBD1 or TRBD2 (5 bases each). In germline, CDR1 is MNHEY, CDR2 SVGAGI. V was pared by 4 bases and J by 3 bases, with 13 bases between. There are 15 residues in the CDR3.

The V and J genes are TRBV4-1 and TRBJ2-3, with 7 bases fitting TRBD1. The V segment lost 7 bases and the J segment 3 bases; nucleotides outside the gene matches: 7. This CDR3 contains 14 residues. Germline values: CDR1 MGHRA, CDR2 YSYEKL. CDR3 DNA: TGCGCCAGCAAGGGACAGCTGGGGACAGATACGCAGTATTTT. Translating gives CASKGQLGTDTQYF.

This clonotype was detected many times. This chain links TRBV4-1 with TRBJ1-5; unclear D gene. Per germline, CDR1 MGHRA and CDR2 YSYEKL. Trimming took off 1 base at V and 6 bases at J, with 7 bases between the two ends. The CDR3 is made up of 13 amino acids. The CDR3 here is CASSQVLGQPQHF. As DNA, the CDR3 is TGCGCCAGCAGCCAAGTTCTGGGTCAGCCCCAGCATTTT.

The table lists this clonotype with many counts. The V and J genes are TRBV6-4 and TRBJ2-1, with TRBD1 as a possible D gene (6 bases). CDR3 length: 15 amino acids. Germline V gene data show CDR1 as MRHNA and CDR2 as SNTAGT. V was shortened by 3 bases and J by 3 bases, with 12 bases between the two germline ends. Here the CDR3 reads CASSDRGRDYNEQFF. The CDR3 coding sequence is TGTGCCAGCAGTGATAGGGGGAGAGACTACAATGAGCAGTTCTTC.

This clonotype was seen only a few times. The CDR3 region is CASSPNGGYSPLHF. The CDR3 nucleotides read TGTGCCAGCAGTCCCAATGGTGGTTATTCACCCCTCCACTTT. The V and J genes are TRBV6-1 and TRBJ1-6; D is unresolved. Germline V CDR1 and CDR2: MNHNS, SASEGT. Deletions cut 5 bases from V and 8 bases from J, with 13 bases between. The CDR3 length is 14 residues.

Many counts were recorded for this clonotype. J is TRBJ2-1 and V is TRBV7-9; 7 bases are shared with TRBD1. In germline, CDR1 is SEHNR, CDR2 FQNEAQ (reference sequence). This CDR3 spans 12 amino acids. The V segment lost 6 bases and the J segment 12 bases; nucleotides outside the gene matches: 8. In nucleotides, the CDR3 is TGTGCCAGCAGATCCGGACAGGTAGGGCAGTTCTTC. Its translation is CASRSGQVGQFF.

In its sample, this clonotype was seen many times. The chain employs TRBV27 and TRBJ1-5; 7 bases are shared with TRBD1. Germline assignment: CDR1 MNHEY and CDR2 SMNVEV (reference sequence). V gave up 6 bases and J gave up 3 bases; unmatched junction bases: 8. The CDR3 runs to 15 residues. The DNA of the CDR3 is TGTGCCAGCAGCTCCCGGGACAGAGTCAATCAGCCCCAGCATTTT. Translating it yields CASSSRDRVNQPQHF.

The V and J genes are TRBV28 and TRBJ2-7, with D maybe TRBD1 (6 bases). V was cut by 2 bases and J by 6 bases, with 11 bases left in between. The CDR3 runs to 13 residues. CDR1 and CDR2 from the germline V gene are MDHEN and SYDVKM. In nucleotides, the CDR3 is TGTGCCAGCAGTTTAGGGGGCTTTGCCGAGCAGTACTTC. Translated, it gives CASSLGGFAEQYF. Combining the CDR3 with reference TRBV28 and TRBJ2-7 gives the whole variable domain DVKVTQSSRYLVKRTGEKVFLECVQDMDHENMFWYRQDPGLGLRLIYFSYDVKMKEKGDIPEGYSVSREKKERFSLILESASTNQTSMYLCASSLGGFAEQYFGPGTRLTVT.

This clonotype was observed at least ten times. CDR3 sequence: CASSGHSNQPQHF. The CDR3 bases are TGTGCCAGCAGCGGACACAGCAATCAGCCCCAGCATTTT. The chain couples TRBV4-2 to TRBJ1-5; TRBD1 might be the D (5 bases). Trimming took 5 bases from V and 1 from J, leaving 6 bases between them. The CDR3 covers 13 residues. Germline V gene lookup returns CDR1 LGHNA and CDR2 YNFKEQ.

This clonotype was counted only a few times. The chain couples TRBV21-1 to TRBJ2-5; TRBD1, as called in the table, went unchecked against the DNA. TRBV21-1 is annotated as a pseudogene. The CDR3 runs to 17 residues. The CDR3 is CASSTLAEQGAYETQYF. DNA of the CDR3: TGTGCCAGCAGCACGTTGGCCGAACAGGGGGCCTACGAGACCCAGTACTTC.

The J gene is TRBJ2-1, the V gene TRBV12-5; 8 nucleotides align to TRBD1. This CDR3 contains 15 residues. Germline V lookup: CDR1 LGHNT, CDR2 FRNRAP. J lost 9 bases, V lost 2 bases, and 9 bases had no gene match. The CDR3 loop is CASGLLGQGAFEQFF. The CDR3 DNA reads TGTGCTAGTGGTTTGTTGGGCCAGGGGGCCTTTGAGCAGTTCTTC. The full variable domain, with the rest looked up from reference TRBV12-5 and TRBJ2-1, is DARVTQTPRHKVTEMGQEVTMRCQPILGHNTVFWYRQTMMQGLELLAYFRNRAPLDDSGMPKDRFSAEMPDATLATLKIQPSEPRDSAVYFCASGLLGQGAFEQFFGPGTRLTVL.

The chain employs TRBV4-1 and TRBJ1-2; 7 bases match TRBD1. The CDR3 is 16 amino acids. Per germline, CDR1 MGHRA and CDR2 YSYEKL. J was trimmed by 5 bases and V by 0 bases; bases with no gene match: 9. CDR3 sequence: CASSQEEWDSLYGYTF. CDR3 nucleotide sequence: TGCGCCAGCAGCCAAGAGGAATGGGACAGCCTATATGGCTACACCTTC.

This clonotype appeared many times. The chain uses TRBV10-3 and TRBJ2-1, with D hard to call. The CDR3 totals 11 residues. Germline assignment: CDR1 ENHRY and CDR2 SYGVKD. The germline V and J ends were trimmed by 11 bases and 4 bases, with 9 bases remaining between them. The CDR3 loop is CALLIYNEQFF. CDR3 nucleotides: TGTGCCCTCCTTATATACAATGAGCAGTTCTTC.

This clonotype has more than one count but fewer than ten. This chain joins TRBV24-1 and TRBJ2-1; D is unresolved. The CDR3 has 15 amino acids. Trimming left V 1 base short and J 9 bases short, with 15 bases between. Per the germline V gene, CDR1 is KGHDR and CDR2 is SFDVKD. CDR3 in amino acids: CATSDLRAIPSEQFF. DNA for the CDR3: TGTGCCACCAGTGATTTACGGGCCATCCCCAGTGAGCAGTTCTTC.

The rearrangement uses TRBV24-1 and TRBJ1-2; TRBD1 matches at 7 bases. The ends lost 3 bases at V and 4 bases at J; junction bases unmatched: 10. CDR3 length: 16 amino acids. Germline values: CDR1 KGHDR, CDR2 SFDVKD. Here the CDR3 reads CATSDGGTAGFYGYTF. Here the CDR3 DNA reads TGTGCCACCAGTGATGGCGGGACAGCGGGCTTCTATGGCTACACCTTC.

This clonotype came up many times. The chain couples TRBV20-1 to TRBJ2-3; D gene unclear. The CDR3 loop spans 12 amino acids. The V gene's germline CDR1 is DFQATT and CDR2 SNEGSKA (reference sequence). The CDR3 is CTPYRSTDTQYF. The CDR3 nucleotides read TGCACCCCATATCGTAGCACAGATACGCAGTATTTT.

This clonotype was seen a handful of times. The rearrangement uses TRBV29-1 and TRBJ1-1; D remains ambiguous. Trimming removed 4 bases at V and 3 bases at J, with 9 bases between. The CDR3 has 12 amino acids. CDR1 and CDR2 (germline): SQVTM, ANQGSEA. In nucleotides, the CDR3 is TGCAGCGTTGTGGGCGAGGACACTGAAGCTTTCTTT. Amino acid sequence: CSVVGEDTEAFF.

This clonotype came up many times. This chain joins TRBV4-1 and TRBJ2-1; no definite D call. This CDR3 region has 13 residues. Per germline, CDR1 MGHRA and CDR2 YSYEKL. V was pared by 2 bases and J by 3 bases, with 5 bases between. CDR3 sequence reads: CASSQKSYNEQFF. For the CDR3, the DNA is TGCGCCAGCAGCCAAAAAAGCTACAATGAGCAGTTCTTC.

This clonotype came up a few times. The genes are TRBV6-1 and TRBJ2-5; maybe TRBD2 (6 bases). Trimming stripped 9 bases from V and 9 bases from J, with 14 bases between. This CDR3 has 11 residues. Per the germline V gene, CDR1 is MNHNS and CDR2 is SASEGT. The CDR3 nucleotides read TGTGCCAGGACGACCTGGGGGGCCCAGTACTTC. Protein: CARTTWGAQYF.

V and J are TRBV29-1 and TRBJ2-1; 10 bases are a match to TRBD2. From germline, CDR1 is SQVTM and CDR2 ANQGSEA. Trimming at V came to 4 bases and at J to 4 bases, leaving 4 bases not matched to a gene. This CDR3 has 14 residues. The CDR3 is CSVVTSGVYNEQFF. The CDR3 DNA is TGCAGCGTTGTCACTAGCGGGGTATACAATGAGCAGTTCTTC.